A single T cell receptor beta chain is shown here with its context. Germline lookup yields CDR1 SGHRS and CDR2 YFSETQ. The CDR3 is 15 residues long. The ends lost 4 bases at V and 5 bases at J; junction bases unmatched: 6. This sample is part of a study of blood T cell repertoires in COVID-19. In the study overall: Both acute and convalescent COVID-19 samples were obtained from the United States, Italy and Spain. PBMCs, B-cell-depleted T cells, or T cells provided the cDNA or gDNA that made up the material.

Authors' methods: Scientists estimated how many nucleated cells there were by amplifying reference gene primers. The protocol was immunoSEQ multiplex PCR, while the TCRdb copy is restricted to in-frame clones and leaves out a portion. V and J calls and clone size come straight from that table; D and trimming were deduced from the DNA. In the table there are approximately 250,000 clones, around 80% of which are singletons. The receptor was derived from a human donor in a cohort sampled during active COVID-19. This chain connects TRBV5-1 to TRBJ2-1; 10 bases agree with TRBD2. The sequencing sample was made of peripheral blood. CDR3 nucleotides: TGCGCCAGCAGCCAGGGACTAGCGAATAACAATGAGCAGTTCTTC. It encodes CASSQGLANNNEQFF. The full variable domain, in which reference TRBV5-1 and TRBJ2-1 provide the parts outside the CDR3, is KAGVTQTPRYLIKTRGQQVTLSCSPISGHRSVSWYQQTPGQGLQFLFEYFSETQRNKGNFPGRFSGRQFSNSRSEMNVSTLELGDSALYLCASSQGLANNNEQFFGPGTRLTVL.